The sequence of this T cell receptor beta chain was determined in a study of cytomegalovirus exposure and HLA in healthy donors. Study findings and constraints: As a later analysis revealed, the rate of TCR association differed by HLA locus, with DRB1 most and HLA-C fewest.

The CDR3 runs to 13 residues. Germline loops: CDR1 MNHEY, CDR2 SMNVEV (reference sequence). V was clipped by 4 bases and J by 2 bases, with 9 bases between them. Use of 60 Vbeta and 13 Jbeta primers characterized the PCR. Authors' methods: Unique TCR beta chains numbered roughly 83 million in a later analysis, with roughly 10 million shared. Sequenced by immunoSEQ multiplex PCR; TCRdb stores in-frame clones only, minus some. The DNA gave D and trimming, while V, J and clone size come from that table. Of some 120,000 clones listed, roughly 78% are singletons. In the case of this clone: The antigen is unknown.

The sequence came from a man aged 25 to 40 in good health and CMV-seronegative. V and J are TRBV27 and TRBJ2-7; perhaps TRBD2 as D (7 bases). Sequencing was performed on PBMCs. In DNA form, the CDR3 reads TGTGCCAGCAGTTCGGGGGGCCCCTACGAGCAGTACTTC. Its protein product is CASSSGGPYEQYF.